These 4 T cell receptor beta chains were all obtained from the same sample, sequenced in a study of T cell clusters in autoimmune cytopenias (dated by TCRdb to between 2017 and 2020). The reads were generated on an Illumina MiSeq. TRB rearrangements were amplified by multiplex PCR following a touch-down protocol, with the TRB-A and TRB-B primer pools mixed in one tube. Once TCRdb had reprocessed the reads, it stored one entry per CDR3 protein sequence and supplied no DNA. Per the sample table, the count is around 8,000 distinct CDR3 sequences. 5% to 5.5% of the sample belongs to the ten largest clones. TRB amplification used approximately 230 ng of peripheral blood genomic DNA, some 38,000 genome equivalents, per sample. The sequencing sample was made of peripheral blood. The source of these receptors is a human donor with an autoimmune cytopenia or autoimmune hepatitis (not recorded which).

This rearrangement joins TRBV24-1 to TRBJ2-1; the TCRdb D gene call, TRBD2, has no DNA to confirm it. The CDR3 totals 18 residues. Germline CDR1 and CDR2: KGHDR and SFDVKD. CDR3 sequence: CAGGGTSGKYYACNEQFF.

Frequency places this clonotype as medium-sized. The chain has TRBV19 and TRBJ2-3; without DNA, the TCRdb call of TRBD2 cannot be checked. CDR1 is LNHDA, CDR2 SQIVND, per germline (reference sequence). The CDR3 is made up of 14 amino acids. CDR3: CATKTSGATDTQYF.

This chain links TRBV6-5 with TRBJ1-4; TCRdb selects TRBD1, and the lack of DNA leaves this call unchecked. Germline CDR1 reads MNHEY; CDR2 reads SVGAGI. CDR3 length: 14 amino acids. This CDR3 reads CASRIRDRGEKLFF.

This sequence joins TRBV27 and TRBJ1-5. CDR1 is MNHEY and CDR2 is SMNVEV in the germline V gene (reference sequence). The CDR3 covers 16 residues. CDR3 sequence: CASSPQGYRSNQPQHF.